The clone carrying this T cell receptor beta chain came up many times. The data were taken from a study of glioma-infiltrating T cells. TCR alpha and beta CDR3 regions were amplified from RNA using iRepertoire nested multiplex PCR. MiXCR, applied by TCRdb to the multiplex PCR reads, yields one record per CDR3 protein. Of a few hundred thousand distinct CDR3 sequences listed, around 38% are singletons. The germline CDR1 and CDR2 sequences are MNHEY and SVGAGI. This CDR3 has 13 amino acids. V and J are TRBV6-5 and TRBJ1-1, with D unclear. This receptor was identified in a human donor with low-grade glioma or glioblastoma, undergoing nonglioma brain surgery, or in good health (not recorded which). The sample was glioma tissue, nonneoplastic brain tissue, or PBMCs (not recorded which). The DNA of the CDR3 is TGTGCGACCGAGGCGGCCCCGCTAACTGAAGCTTTCTTT. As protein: CATEAAPLTEAFF.